This T cell receptor (beta chain) was obtained from a study of blood T cell repertoires in COVID-19. Overall study: Researchers got acute and convalescent COVID-19 samples from the United States, Italy and Spain. Sources were T cells, B-cell-depleted T cells, or PBMCs; the material itself was cDNA or gDNA.

In the original workflow: Researchers report that nucleated cell counts were estimated from reference gene primer amplification. TCRdb keeps only in-frame clones here, not all; method: immunoSEQ multiplex PCR. V and J calls plus clone size are reproduced from that table; the DNA served to infer D and trimming. This table holds 150,000 or so clones, 78% found once. CDR1 SQVTM and CDR2 ANQGSEA come from the germline V gene. V was shortened by 7 bases and J by 11 bases, with 15 bases between the two germline ends. This CDR3 comprises 11 residues. Sequenced input: peripheral blood. The chain has TRBV29-1 and TRBJ2-1, with a weak D call TRBD1 (6 bases). The sequence came from a man older than 75 with acute or convalescent COVID-19. The CDR3 loop is CSGGTTLQQFF. Written as DNA, the CDR3 is TGCAGCGGAGGGACAACCCTTCAGCAGTTCTTC.